The 31 T cell receptor beta chains listed next were all sequenced from one sample in a study of blood T cell repertoires in COVID-19. Profiled with immunoSEQ multiplex PCR; TCRdb holds only in-frame clones, not every one. The sample records 120,000 to 150,000 clones, over 60% being singletons. Sequencing was performed on peripheral blood. The receptors come from a man in his fifties with acute or convalescent COVID-19.

This clone showed up just once. The V call is TRBV5-1, the J call TRBJ2-5; D remains ambiguous. The CDR3 loop spans 14 amino acids. Germline V CDR1 and CDR2: SGHRS, YFSETQ. V was shortened by 6 bases and J by 0 bases, with 12 bases between the two germline ends. The CDR3 DNA reads as TGCGCCAGCACCTACGGGTTGTACCAAGAGACCCAGTACTTC. Its translation: CASTYGLYQETQYF.

For the CDR3, the DNA is TGTGCCAGCAGCTTAGGGGGACAGGGGTATCAGCCCCAGCATTTT. The encoded protein is CASSLGGQGYQPQHF. This chain connects TRBV7-6 to TRBJ1-5; 10 nucleotides match TRBD1. The CDR3 totals 15 residues. Trimming removed 1 base from V and 5 bases from J; junction bases left unmatched: 2. Germline CDR1 reads SGHVS; CDR2 reads FNYEAQ.

The chain carries TRBV18 and TRBJ2-2; TRBD1 agrees at 7 bases. CDR1 is KGHSH, CDR2 LQKENI, per germline. V shed 2 bases, J shed 0 bases, and the junction held 3 bases outside the gene matches. The CDR3 extends over 16 amino acids. The CDR3 region is CASSPKGAPNTGELFF. Written as DNA, the CDR3 is TGTGCCAGCTCACCAAAGGGGGCCCCGAACACCGGGGAGCTGTTTTTT.

This clone showed up just a few times. In DNA, the CDR3 is TGTGCCAGCAGTGAACGCAGGGGGCCAGAGACCCAGTACTTC. Amino acid sequence: CASSERRGPETQYF. The chain uses TRBV2 and TRBJ2-5; TRBD1 agrees at 8 bases. This CDR3 comprises 14 residues. Germline V gene data show CDR1 as SNHLY and CDR2 as FYNNEI. V dropped 2 bases and J dropped 4; count of bases not matched to a gene: 3.

The V and J genes are TRBV18 and TRBJ2-2; TRBD2 agrees at 9 bases. Trimming took 1 base from V and 2 from J; bases not matched to a gene: 2. There are 16 residues in the CDR3. Germline V lookup: CDR1 KGHSH, CDR2 LQKENI. The DNA for the CDR3 is TGTGCCAGCTCACCACTAGCGGGGGTCAACACCGGGGAGCTGTTTTTT. Amino acids: CASSPLAGVNTGELFF. Full variable domain (outside the CDR3, taken from reference TRBV18 and TRBJ2-2): NAGVMQNPRHLVRRRGQEARLRCSPMKGHSHVYWYRQLPEEGLKFMVYLQKENIIDESGMPKERFSAEFPKEGPSILRIQQVVRGDSAAYFCASSPLAGVNTGELFFGEGSRLTVL.

In the case of this clone: Sequence at one end of the junction differs from germline and may be a read error. V and J are TRBV2 and TRBJ1-1; TRBD1 aligns across 7 bases. Germline V lookup: CDR1 SNHLY, CDR2 FYNNEI. This CDR3 comprises 13 residues. The CDR3 spells CAGRQGLNTEAFF. The CDR3 DNA follows: TGTGCCGGCAGACAGGGCTTGAACACTGAAGCTTTCTTT. Variable domain in full (rest from reference TRBV2 and TRBJ1-1): EPEVTQTPSHQVTQMGQEVILRCVPISNHLYFYWYRQILGQKVEFLVSFYNNEISEKSEIFDDQFSVERPDGSNFTLKIRSTKLEDSAMYFCAGRQGLNTEAFFGQGTRLTVV.

There are a few counts of this clone. V is TRBV13 and J is TRBJ1-2, with D maybe TRBD1 (6 bases). Trimming removed 0 bases at V and 1 base at J, with 9 bases between. This CDR3 region has 15 residues. Germline-derived CDR1 and CDR2 are PRHDT and FYEKMQ (reference sequence). The CDR3 reads CASSLGGQSNYGYTF. CDR3 nucleotides: TGTGCCAGCAGCTTAGGCGGACAGAGTAACTATGGCTACACCTTC.

The V and J genes are TRBV3-1 (or the pseudogene TRBV3-2) and TRBJ2-1; no definite D call. This CDR3 has 15 amino acids. Germline loops: CDR1 LGHDT, CDR2 YNNKEL (reference sequence). V was cut by 0 bases and J by 2 bases, with 8 bases left in between. The CDR3 coding sequence is TGTGCCAGCAGCCAAGATGAGGCTCCCTACAATGAGCAGTTCTTC. Its translation: CASSQDEAPYNEQFF.

This clone was detected ten times or more. The genes are TRBV6-2 or TRBV6-3 and TRBJ1-3; no clear D gene. The germline CDR1 and CDR2 sequences are MNHEY and SVGEGT. Trimming cost V 5 bases and J 4 bases, with 9 bases left between them. The CDR3 totals 13 residues. This CDR3 reads CASSLNGGNTIYF. DNA of the CDR3: TGTGCCAGCAGTCTCAACGGGGGAAACACCATATATTTT.

The chain couples TRBV7-9 to TRBJ2-7; 12 positions match TRBD1. The CDR3 contains 14 residues. V lost 5 bases to trimming and J lost 6 bases; unmatched junction nucleotides: 5. Germline V lookup: CDR1 SEHNR, CDR2 FQNEAQ (reference sequence). CDR3 in DNA: TGTGCCAGCAGCGGGGGACAGGGGGCGGGCGAGCAGTACTTC. Translation gives CASSGGQGAGEQYF.

CDR3: CASSRGSSYEQYV. The CDR3 coding sequence is TGCGCCAGTAGCAGGGGGAGCTCCTACGAGCAGTACGTC. The gene calls are TRBV10-2 and TRBJ2-7; 7 nucleotides line up with TRBD1. The CDR3 runs to 13 residues. The junction had 5 bases not matched to a gene; V was cut back by 9 bases and J by 0 bases. Looked up from germline, CDR1 is WSHSY and CDR2 is SAAADI.

The J gene is TRBJ2-1, the V gene TRBV19; TRBD1 is a possible D gene (6 bases). Trimming removed 4 bases from V and 9 bases from J, with 22 bases in between. This CDR3 comprises 16 residues. Germline V gene lookup returns CDR1 LNHDA and CDR2 SQIVND (reference sequence). CDR3 amino acids: CASSSRPGTSFGEQFF. In DNA form, the CDR3 reads TGTGCCAGTAGTAGTCGACCCGGGACATCCTTCGGTGAGCAGTTCTTC.

The chain is built from TRBV7-8 and TRBJ1-4; D not resolved. The CDR3 is made up of 15 amino acids. The germline gives CDR1 SGHVS, CDR2 FQNEAQ. V was cut by 1 base and J by 10 bases, with 16 bases left in between. CDR3 sequence (DNA): TGTGCCAGCAGCTTAGGAATCGGCAGAGGGAGAAAACTGTTTTTT. Translating gives CASSLGIGRGRKLFF. The variable domain in full, completed from reference TRBV7-8 and TRBJ1-4, reads GAGVSQSPRYKVAKRGQDVALRCDPISGHVSLFWYQQALGQGPEFLTYFQNEAQLDKSGLPSDRFFAERPEGSVSTLKIQRTQQEDSAVYLCASSLGIGRGRKLFFGSGTQLSVL.

This clone was seen a single time. V is TRBV2 and J is TRBJ2-7; the match to TRBD2 covers 8 bases. The V and J ends lost 7 bases and 6 bases, in that order; junction bases with no gene match: 8. Germline V gene sequence: CDR1 SNHLY, CDR2 FYNNEI. The CDR3 sequence is 13 residues long. CDR3 loop: CASTGLAALEQYV. DNA of the CDR3: TGTGCCAGCACAGGACTAGCCGCCCTCGAGCAGTACGTC.

This chain connects TRBV11-2 to TRBJ2-1, with 7 positions matching TRBD2. Trimming cost V 1 base and J 7 bases; bases outside gene matches: 7. The CDR3 consists of 15 residues. Germline CDR1 and CDR2: SGHAT and FQNNGV. The CDR3 nucleotides read TGTGCCAGCAGCTTAGTTTTTCGGGGGGAAAATGAGCAGTTCTTC. The encoded protein is CASSLVFRGENEQFF.

This clone appeared a few times. This chain joins TRBV19 and TRBJ2-5, with D tentatively TRBD2 (7 bases). Germline V CDR1 and CDR2: LNHDA, SQIVND (reference sequence). With 8 bases removed from V and 2 bases from J, the gap between germline ends came to 21 bases. The CDR3 runs to 16 residues. The CDR3: CASAMSGGAGQETQYF. For the CDR3, the DNA is TGTGCCAGTGCGATGTCGGGGGGCGCCGGGCAAGAGACCCAGTACTTC.

The rearrangement uses TRBV5-5 and TRBJ2-7; maybe TRBD1 (6 bases). The germline V gene encodes CDR1 SGHKS and CDR2 YYEKEE (reference sequence). This CDR3 spans 15 amino acids. Trimming left V 3 bases short and J 4 bases short, with 17 bases between. CDR3 amino acids: CASSWTLGQNYEQYF. The CDR3 coding sequence is TGTGCCAGCAGCTGGACTCTTGGACAGAATTACGAGCAGTACTTC. Combining the CDR3 with reference TRBV5-5 and TRBJ2-7 gives the whole variable domain DAGVTQSPTHLIKTRGQQVTLRCSPISGHKSVSWYQQVLGQGPQFIFQYYEKEERGRGNFPDRFSARQFPNYSSELNVNALLLGDSALYLCASSWTLGQNYEQYFGPGTRLTVT.

The CDR3 nucleotides are TGTGCCAGCAAGGGCGAGAACAGGGTCCCGCCCCAGCATTTT. Encoded protein: CASKGENRVPPQHF. V usage is TRBV6-5 and J usage is TRBJ1-5, with a tentative D call TRBD1 (6 bases). This CDR3 has 14 residues. From germline, CDR1 is MNHEY and CDR2 SVGAGI. V lost 7 bases and J 9 bases, leaving 19 bases between the germline ends.

The J gene is TRBJ1-5, the V gene TRBV30; possibly TRBD1 for D (5 bases). This CDR3 is built from 14 residues. Germline-derived CDR1 and CDR2 are GTSNPN and SVGIG (reference sequence). With 0 bases removed from V and 4 bases from J, the gap between germline ends came to 10 bases. This chain's CDR3 is CAWSVSGLNQPQHF. As DNA, the CDR3 is TGTGCCTGGAGTGTATCAGGGCTGAATCAGCCCCAGCATTTT. Drawing the rest from reference TRBV30 and TRBJ1-5, the complete variable domain is SQTIHQWPATLVQPVGSPLSLECTVEGTSNPNLYWYRQAAGRGLQLLFYSVGIGQISSEVPQNLSASRPQDRQFILSSKKLLLSDSGFYLCAWSVSGLNQPQHFGDGTRLSIL.

The rearrangement links TRBV3-1 (or the pseudogene TRBV3-2) to TRBJ1-2; D not certain. The length of the CDR3 is 16 residues. The V gene lost 0 bases and the J gene lost 5 bases, with 16 bases spanning the gap. Germline assignment: CDR1 LGHDT and CDR2 YNNKEL (reference sequence). As DNA, the CDR3 is TGTGCCAGCAGCCAAGATATTCCAGGAGCGGAGTATGGCTACACCTTC. Amino acids: CASSQDIPGAEYGYTF.

CDR3 in amino acids: CASRGGGSASGNTIYF. The CDR3 DNA reads as TGTGCCAGCAGGGGCGGTGGGAGTGCTTCTGGAAACACCATATATTTT. The chain has TRBV28 and TRBJ1-3; no firm D call. V was cut by 6 bases and J by 1 base, with 16 bases left in between. The CDR3 has 16 amino acids. Germline CDR1 is MDHEN and CDR2 is SYDVKM.

The rearrangement links TRBV18 to TRBJ1-1; 7 positions agree with TRBD1. The germline gives CDR1 KGHSH, CDR2 LQKENI. This CDR3 has 14 residues. V lost 3 bases and J lost 5; bases outside the gene matches: 6. The CDR3 DNA follows: TGTGCCAGCTCACCGGGACAGTTTGAAACTGAAGCTTTCTTT. Translated: CASSPGQFETEAFF. Variable domain in full (rest from reference TRBV18 and TRBJ1-1): NAGVMQNPRHLVRRRGQEARLRCSPMKGHSHVYWYRQLPEEGLKFMVYLQKENIIDESGMPKERFSAEFPKEGPSILRIQQVVRGDSAAYFCASSPGQFETEAFFGQGTRLTVV.

This rearrangement joins TRBV11-2 to TRBJ2-4; 9 positions match TRBD1. CDR3 length: 14 residues. Germline lookup yields CDR1 SGHAT and CDR2 FQNNGV. The ends lost 4 bases at V and 7 bases at J; junction bases unmatched: 5. The CDR3 nucleotides are TGTGCCAGCAGCTCCTACAGGGGGCTTAACATTCAGTACTTC. The encoded protein is CASSSYRGLNIQYF.

This chain links TRBV6-5 with TRBJ1-3; unclear D gene. Germline V gene data show CDR1 as MNHEY and CDR2 as SVGAGI. The CDR3 length is 15 residues. V was pared by 6 bases and J by 0 bases, with 12 bases between. The CDR3 protein is CASSREKSSGNTIYF. The CDR3 DNA is TGTGCCAGCAGCCGCGAGAAAAGCTCTGGAAACACCATATATTTT.

The chain carries TRBV3-1 (or the pseudogene TRBV3-2) and TRBJ2-1, with 9 bases identical to TRBD1. CDR1 is LGHDT and CDR2 is YNNKEL in the germline V gene (reference sequence). V was pared by 8 bases and J by 7 bases, with 6 bases of the junction left unmatched. The CDR3 is made up of 13 amino acids. The CDR3 nucleotides read TGTGCCAGCGGGGACAGGGTAGGTAATGAGCAGTTCTTC. Encoded protein: CASGDRVGNEQFF.

This clone was seen a handful of times. This sequence joins TRBV27 and TRBJ1-3; TRBD1 agrees at 8 bases. J gave up 2 bases and V 4 bases, and 13 bases lay outside the gene matches. The CDR3 loop spans 18 amino acids. Germline CDR1 is MNHEY and CDR2 is SMNVEV (reference sequence). This CDR3 is CASSSRLIRGLTGNTIYF. As DNA, the CDR3 is TGTGCCAGCAGTTCCCGATTAATCAGGGGGCTTACTGGAAACACCATATATTTT.

This clone was counted between two and nine times. The J gene is TRBJ1-5, the V gene TRBV15; D is unresolved. Germline CDR1 LNHNV, CDR2 YYDKDF (reference sequence). The CDR3 contains 15 residues. Trimming took 0 bases from V and 0 from J, leaving 6 bases between them. CDR3 amino acids: CATSRDRYSNQPQHF. The CDR3 region has the DNA TGTGCCACCAGCAGAGACAGGTATAGCAATCAGCCCCAGCATTTT.

The J gene is TRBJ2-2, the V gene TRBV12-3 or TRBV12-4; perhaps TRBD2 as D (6 bases). V was clipped by 3 bases and J by 5 bases, with 7 bases between them. CDR3 length: 13 residues. The CDR3 here is CASSFAGTGELFF. CDR3 nucleotides: TGTGCCAGCAGTTTTGCGGGGACCGGGGAGCTGTTTTTT.

This chain connects TRBV28 to TRBJ1-1; 11 bases agree with TRBD1. There are 17 residues in the CDR3. J lost 3 bases, V lost 2 bases, and 8 bases had no gene match. The V gene's germline CDR1 is MDHEN and CDR2 SYDVKM. CDR3 sequence reads: CASSLGGTGGEYTEAFF. CDR3 nucleotide sequence: TGTGCCAGCAGTTTAGGAGGGACAGGGGGAGAATACACTGAAGCTTTCTTT.

The chain joins TRBV6-5 to TRBJ1-1; the D gene is possibly TRBD1 (5 bases). CDR1 and CDR2 (germline): MNHEY, SVGAGI. CDR3 length: 14 residues. V was pared by 0 bases and J by 3 bases, with 8 bases between. The CDR3 coding sequence is TGTGCCAGCAGTTACTCGCAGGGCGACACTGAAGCTTTCTTT. This sequence encodes CASSYSQGDTEAFF.

This rearrangement joins TRBV5-6 to TRBJ1-1; TRBD1 matches at 9 bases. Germline-derived CDR1 and CDR2 are SGHDT and YYEEEE. The CDR3 spans 13 residues. V lost 4 bases, J lost 8 bases, and 6 bases stayed unmatched. The chain's CDR3 is CASSTGQGWEAFF. The CDR3, as DNA: TGTGCCAGCAGCACGGGACAGGGATGGGAAGCTTTCTTT. The variable domain in full, with the rest retrieved from reference TRBV5-6 and TRBJ1-1, is DAGVTQSPTHLIKTRGQQVTLRCSPKSGHDTVSWYQQALGQGPQFIFQYYEEEERQRGNFPDRFSGHQFPNYSSELNVNALLLGDSALYLCASSTGQGWEAFFGQGTRLTVV.